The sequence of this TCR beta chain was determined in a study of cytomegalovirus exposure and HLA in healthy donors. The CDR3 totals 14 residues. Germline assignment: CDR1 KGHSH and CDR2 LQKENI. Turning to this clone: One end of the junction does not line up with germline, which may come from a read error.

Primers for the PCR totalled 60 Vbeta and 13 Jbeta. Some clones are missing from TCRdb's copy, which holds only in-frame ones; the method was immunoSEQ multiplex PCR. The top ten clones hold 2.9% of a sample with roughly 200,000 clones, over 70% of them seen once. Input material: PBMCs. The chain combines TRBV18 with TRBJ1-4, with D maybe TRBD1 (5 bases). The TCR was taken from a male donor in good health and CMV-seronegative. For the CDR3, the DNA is TGTGCCAGCCCACCGACAGCCCCTAATGAAAAACTGTTTTTT. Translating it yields CASPPTAPNEKLFF. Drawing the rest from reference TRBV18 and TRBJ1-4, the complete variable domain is NAGVMQNPRHLVRRRGQEARLRCSPMKGHSHVYWYRQLPEEGLKFMVYLQKENIIDESGMPKERFSAEFPKEGPSILRIQQVVRGDSAAYFCASPPTAPNEKLFFGSGTQLSVL.